These T cell receptor beta chains were read from a single sample in a study of shared clonotypes between healthy human individuals. The protocol was immunoSEQ multiplex PCR, while the TCRdb copy is restricted to in-frame clones and leaves out a portion. The sample shows 100,000 to 120,000 clones, more than 65% of them seen only once. What was sequenced was memory CD8+ T cells sorted from blood. These receptor sequences come from a woman aged 25 to 39 in good health. CDR3s leave out the opening cysteine and the closing phenylalanine or tryptophan.

J gene: TRBJ2-7; V gene: TRBV16; CDR3 protein: ASSQVREYEQY
J gene: TRBJ2-7; V gene: TRBV7-2; CDR3 protein: ASSSQRYEQY
J gene: TRBJ2-1; V gene: TRBV5-1; CDR3 protein: ASSFLGTDNEQF
J gene: TRBJ2-7; V gene: TRBV6-5; CDR3 protein: ASSRDGRESGQY
J gene: TRBJ2-3; V gene: TRBV5-1; CDR3 protein: ASSFQLSSTDTQY
J gene: TRBJ2-2; V gene: TRBV25-1; CDR3 protein: ASSASGGPRGELF
J gene: TRBJ2-7; V gene: TRBV7-6; CDR3 protein: ASTRLSYVPY
J gene: TRBJ2-1; V gene: TRBV14; CDR3 protein: ASSADRGGSYNEQF
J gene: TRBJ1-2; V gene: TRBV11-2; CDR3 protein: ASTVQGVSYYGYT
J gene: TRBJ2-7; V gene: TRBV11-2; CDR3 protein: ASSPTGNAYEQY
J gene: TRBJ2-3; V gene: TRBV19; CDR3 protein: ASSIKRDSSTDTQY
J gene: .; V gene: TRBV19; CDR3 protein: ASSMWLADEQY
J gene: .; V gene: TRBV2; CDR3 protein: ASSDAEPYEQY
J gene: TRBJ2-3; V gene: TRBV28; CDR3 protein: ASSPRGVAGDSADTQY
J gene: TRBJ2-6; V gene: TRBV7-8; CDR3 protein: ASSLALGTVGSGANVLT
J gene: TRBJ2-7; V gene: TRBV7-8; CDR3 protein: ASSPGGLDEQY
J gene: TRBJ2-7; V gene: TRBV7-9; CDR3 protein: ASSLVGGTLLEQY
J gene: TRBJ2-3; V gene: TRBV19; CDR3 protein: ASSSWVADTQY
J gene: TRBJ2-7; V gene: TRBV30; CDR3 protein: AWSEGRTYEQY
J gene: TRBJ2-1; V gene: TRBV6-6; CDR3 protein: ASSYRDNNEQF
J gene: TRBJ2-2; V gene: TRBV6-5; CDR3 protein: ASSEHNTGELF
J gene: TRBJ2-7; V gene: TRBV6-4; CDR3 protein: ASIVLAGITYEQY
J gene: TRBJ2-5; V gene: TRBV6-6; CDR3 protein: ASSYSVHRETQY
J gene: TRBJ2-1; V gene: TRBV29-1; CDR3 protein: SVEEDPGNEQF
J gene: TRBJ2-2; V gene: TRBV7-6; CDR3 protein: ASSLGAGGPGTGELF
J gene: TRBJ2-7; V gene: TRBV19; CDR3 protein: ASSGRTTYEQY
J gene: TRBJ2-1; V gene: TRBV28; CDR3 protein: ASSIRQGPYNEQF
J gene: TRBJ1-2; V gene: TRBV28; CDR3 protein: ASTRPGQAGYGYT
J gene: TRBJ1-5; V gene: TRBV28; CDR3 protein: ASSLGGRPQH
J gene: TRBJ1-2; V gene: TRBV7-9; CDR3 protein: ASSHPGGENYGYT
J gene: TRBJ2-7; V gene: TRBV6-1; CDR3 protein: ASSDQGAIYEQY
J gene: TRBJ2-7; V gene: TRBV19; CDR3 protein: ASSITQGDEQY
J gene: TRBJ2-1; V gene: TRBV18; CDR3 protein: ASSPLGQNEQF
J gene: TRBJ2-7; V gene: TRBV5-4; CDR3 protein: ASSFGLAVGGYEQY
J gene: TRBJ1-4; V gene: TRBV5-4; CDR3 protein: ASSGGQGQEKLF